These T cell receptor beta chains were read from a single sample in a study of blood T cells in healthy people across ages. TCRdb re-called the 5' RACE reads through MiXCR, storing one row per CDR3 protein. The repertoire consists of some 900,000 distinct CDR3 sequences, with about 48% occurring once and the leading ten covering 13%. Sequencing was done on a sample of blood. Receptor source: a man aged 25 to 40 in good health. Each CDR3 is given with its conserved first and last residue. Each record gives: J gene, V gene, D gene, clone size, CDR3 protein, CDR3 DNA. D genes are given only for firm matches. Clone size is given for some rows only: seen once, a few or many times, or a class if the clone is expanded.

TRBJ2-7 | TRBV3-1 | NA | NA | CASGQGETGFYEQYF | TGTGCCAGCGGCCAAGGCGAGACAGGCTTCTACGAGCAGTACTTC
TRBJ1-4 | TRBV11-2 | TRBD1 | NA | CASTPTGADEKLFF | TGTGCCAGCACCCCGACAGGGGCGGACGAAAAACTGTTTTTT
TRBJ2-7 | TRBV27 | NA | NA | CASGRIASYEQYF | TGTGCCAGTGGCCGGATCGCTTCCTACGAGCAGTACTTC
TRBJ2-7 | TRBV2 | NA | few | CASTGGNSYEQYF | TGTGCCAGCACCGGCGGTAACTCCTACGAGCAGTACTTC
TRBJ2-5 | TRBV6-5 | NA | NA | CASSIRGWETQYF | TGTGCCAGCAGCATTCGGGGGTGGGAGACCCAGTACTTC
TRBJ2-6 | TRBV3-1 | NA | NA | CASSPAGRRSGANVLTF | TGTGCCAGTAGCCCCGCAGGGAGGCGATCTGGGGCCAACGTCCTGACTTTC
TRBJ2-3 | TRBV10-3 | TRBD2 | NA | CAISEASGGSTDTQYF | TGTGCCATCAGTGAAGCTAGCGGGGGGAGCACAGATACGCAGTATTTT
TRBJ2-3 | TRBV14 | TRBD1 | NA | CASRDRGADTQYF | TGTGCCAGCAGGGACAGGGGTGCAGATACGCAGTATTTT
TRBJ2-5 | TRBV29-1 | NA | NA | CSVRPLGGGYQETQYF | TGCAGCGTTCGACCCCTCGGTGGGGGGTACCAAGAGACCCAGTACTTC
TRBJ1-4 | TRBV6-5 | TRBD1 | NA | CASSYSGQGGGGDEKLFF | TGTGCCAGCAGTTACTCGGGACAGGGAGGAGGCGGTGATGAAAAACTGTTTTTT
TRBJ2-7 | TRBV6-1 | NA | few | CASSDPGGSSYEQYF | TGTGCCAGCAGTGATCCTGGGGGCAGCTCCTACGAGCAGTACTTC
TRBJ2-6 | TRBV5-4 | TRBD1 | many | CASSTLGDRLTSGANVLTF | TGTGCCAGCAGCACGTTGGGGGACAGACTGACTTCTGGGGCCAACGTCCTGACTTTC
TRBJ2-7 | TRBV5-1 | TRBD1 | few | CASSTWTGDYEQYF | TGCGCCAGCAGCACCTGGACAGGCGACTACGAGCAGTACTTC
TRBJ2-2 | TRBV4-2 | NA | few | CASSQVVGGPDTGELFF | TGTGCCAGCAGCCAAGTTGTGGGGGGGCCTGACACCGGGGAGCTGTTTTTT
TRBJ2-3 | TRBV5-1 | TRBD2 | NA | CASSAEPGLAYTDTQYF | TGCGCCAGCAGCGCTGAGCCAGGACTAGCGTACACAGATACGCAGTATTTT
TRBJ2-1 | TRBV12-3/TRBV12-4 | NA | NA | CASSLGGSKDEQFF | TGTGCCAGCAGTTTGGGGGGTTCGAAGGATGAGCAGTTCTTC
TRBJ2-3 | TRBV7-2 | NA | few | CASSPEELGSRQYF | TGTGCCAGCAGCCCAGAGGAACTGGGATCTAGGCAGTATTTT
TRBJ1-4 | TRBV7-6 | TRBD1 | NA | CASSPGQGKGLAEKLFF | TGTGCCAGCAGCCCGGGACAGGGGAAAGGGTTGGCTGAAAAACTGTTTTTT
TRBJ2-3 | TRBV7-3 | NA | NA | CASSSGTPTDTQYF | TGTGCCAGCAGCTCCGGGACTCCCACAGATACGCAGTATTTT
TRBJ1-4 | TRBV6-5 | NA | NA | CASRMAGLQEKLFF | TGTGCCAGCCGAATGGCAGGGCTGCAGGAAAAACTGTTTTTT
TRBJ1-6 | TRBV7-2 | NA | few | CASSPERYGNSPLHF | TGTGCCAGCAGCCCAGAGCGGTATGGGAATTCACCCCTCCACTTT
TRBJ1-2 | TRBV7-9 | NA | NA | CASSPLSDRQPNYGYTF | TGTGCCAGCAGCCCATTGTCCGACAGGCAACCTAACTATGGCTACACCTTC
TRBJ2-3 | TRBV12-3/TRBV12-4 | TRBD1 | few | CASSPGQTSTDTQYF | TGCGCCAGCAGCCCGGGACAGACTAGCACAGATACGCAGTATTTT
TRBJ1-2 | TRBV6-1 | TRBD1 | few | CASSRQGAGSLRNYGYTF | TGTGCCAGCAGTCGACAGGGGGCAGGGAGTTTGAGGAACTATGGCTACACCTTC
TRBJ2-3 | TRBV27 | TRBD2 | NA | CASSFASGITDTQYF | TGTGCCAGCAGTTTTGCTAGCGGGATCACAGATACGCAGTATTTT
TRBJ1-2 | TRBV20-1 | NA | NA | CSANPTGYYGYTF | TGCAGTGCCAACCCCACAGGGTACTATGGCTACACCTTC
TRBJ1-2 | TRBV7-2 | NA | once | CASSLSSRNYGYTF | TGTGCCAGCAGCTTATCATCTCGAAACTATGGCTACACCTTC
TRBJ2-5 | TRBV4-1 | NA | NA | CASSQTVGPPETQYF | TGCGCCAGCAGCCAGACTGTAGGCCCTCCGGAGACCCAGTACTTC
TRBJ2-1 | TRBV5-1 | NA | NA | CASSFGVEGNEQFF | TGCGCCAGCAGCTTTGGGGTGGAGGGCAATGAGCAGTTCTTC
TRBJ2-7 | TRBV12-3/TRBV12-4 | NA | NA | CASSPPGPGEQYF | TGTGCCAGCAGTCCCCCAGGGCCGGGCGAGCAGTACTTC
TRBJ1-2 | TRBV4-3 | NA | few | CASSRYSDPNYGYTF | TGCGCCAGCAGCCGCTACAGCGATCCTAACTATGGCTACACCTTC
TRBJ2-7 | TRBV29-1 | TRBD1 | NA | CSVSQGARFDEQYF | TGCAGCGTTTCTCAGGGGGCAAGGTTCGACGAGCAGTACTTC
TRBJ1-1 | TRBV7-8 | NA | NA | CASSLAEGLWTEAFF | TGTGCCAGCAGCTTAGCGGAGGGGTTGTGGACTGAAGCTTTCTTT
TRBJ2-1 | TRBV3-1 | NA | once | CASSQDPVYNEQFF | TGTGCCAGCAGCCAAGACCCCGTTTACAATGAGCAGTTCTTC
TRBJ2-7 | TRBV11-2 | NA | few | CASSPAPDSHSYEQYF | TGTGCCAGCAGCCCCGCCCCGGACAGCCACTCCTACGAGCAGTACTTC
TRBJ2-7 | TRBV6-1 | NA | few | CASSPAGTSYEQYF | TGTGCCAGCAGCCCCGCGGGGACATCTTACGAGCAGTACTTC
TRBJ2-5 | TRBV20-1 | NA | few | CSARGLLQETQYF | TGCAGTGCTAGAGGACTTTTACAAGAGACCCAGTACTTC
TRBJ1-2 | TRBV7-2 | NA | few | CASTPGSGYTF | TGTGCCAGCACCCCCGGGAGCGGCTACACCTTC
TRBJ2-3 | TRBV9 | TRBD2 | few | CASSVGTSGDTQYF | TGTGCCAGCAGCGTAGGGACTAGCGGAGATACGCAGTATTTT
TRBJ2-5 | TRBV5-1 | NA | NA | CASSRPRETQETQYF | TGCGCCAGCAGCCGCCCACGGGAGACACAAGAGACCCAGTACTTC
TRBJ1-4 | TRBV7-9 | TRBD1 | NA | CASSVTGTGNEKLFF | TGTGCCAGCAGCGTAACCGGGACAGGGAACGAAAAACTGTTTTTT
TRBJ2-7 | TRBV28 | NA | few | CASSLSVPGYNEQYF | TGTGCCAGCAGTTTATCCGTCCCCGGGTACAATGAGCAGTACTTC
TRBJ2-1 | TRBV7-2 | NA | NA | CASSRTPTHYEQFF | TGTGCCAGCAGCCGCACACCGACCCACTACGAGCAGTTCTTT
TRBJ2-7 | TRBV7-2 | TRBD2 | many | CASSLSGGPSYEQYF | TGTGCCAGCAGCCTTAGCGGGGGACCTTCCTACGAGCAGTACTTC
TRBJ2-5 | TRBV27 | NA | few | CASSLKLAEETQYF | TGTGCCAGCAGTTTAAAGCTAGCCGAAGAGACCCAGTACTTC